These 29 T cell receptor beta chains came from one sample sequenced in a study of cytomegalovirus exposure and HLA in healthy donors. Primers included in the PCR were 60 Vbeta and 13 Jbeta primers. The table came from immunoSEQ multiplex PCR; TCRdb's copy has only in-frame clones and leaves some out. This sample yields about 190,000 clones, of which around 83% are seen a single time; more than 1.5% belongs to the top ten. The sample was PBMCs. The receptors here all came from a man aged 40-50 years in good health and CMV-seropositive.

This chain's CDR3 is CSSTRGRYPYNEQFF. The CDR3 coding sequence is TGCAGCTCGACAAGGGGAAGATACCCCTACAATGAGCAGTTCTTC. The gene calls are TRBV29-1 and TRBJ2-1; D may be TRBD1 (5 bases). V lost 8 bases, J lost 2 bases, and 19 bases lay in between. The V gene's germline CDR1 is SQVTM and CDR2 ANQGSEA. The CDR3 runs to 15 residues.

This clone showed up just once. V and J are TRBV5-1 and TRBJ1-1; a weak D match, TRBD1 (5 bases). This CDR3 spans 15 amino acids. From germline, CDR1 is SGHRS and CDR2 YFSETQ. Trimming took off 3 bases at V and 5 bases at J, with 17 bases between the two ends. The CDR3 nucleotides read TGCGCCAGCAGCTCAATCACAGGAGCAAAGACTGAAGCTTTCTTT. This gives the protein CASSSITGAKTEAFF.

This chain connects TRBV10-1 to TRBJ2-1; weak D call: TRBD2 (6 bases). This CDR3 region has 17 residues. Germline loops: CDR1 WNHNN, CDR2 SYGVQD (reference sequence). The V end lost 3 bases, the J end lost 1 base, and 16 bases lay between the germline ends. CDR3 region: CASSDLLSGESYNEQFF. The CDR3 nucleotides read TGCGCCAGCAGTGATCTTTTGTCGGGAGAATCCTACAATGAGCAGTTCTTC.

The V and J genes are TRBV4-3 and TRBJ2-7; D remains unclear. The germline V gene has CDR1 LGHNA and CDR2 YSLEER. Trimming pared 0 bases from V and 6 bases from J, leaving 15 bases between. This CDR3 has 15 residues. CDR3 in DNA: TGCGCCAGCAGCCAAGATCTCAGCGCCCTCACCGAGCAGTACTTC. Protein product: CASSQDLSALTEQYF.

This clone was picked up a small number of times. The chain recombines TRBV7-2 with TRBJ1-5; possible D gene TRBD1, 6 bases. Trimming removed 5 bases at V and 4 bases at J, with 15 bases between. The CDR3 runs to 15 residues. Looked up from germline, CDR1 is SGHTA and CDR2 is FQGNSA. CDR3 DNA sequence: TGTGCCAGCAGCCCGCTAGGGGGGGGGAATCAGCCCCAGCATTTT. It yields the protein CASSPLGGGNQPQHF.

This chain joins TRBV11-2 and TRBJ2-1; 12 bases agree with TRBD2. The ends lost 5 bases at V and 0 bases at J; junction bases unmatched: 11. This CDR3 is 19 amino acids long. Per the germline V gene, CDR1 is SGHAT and CDR2 is FQNNGV. The CDR3 DNA is TGTGCCAGCAGCCCCCTACTAGCGGGAGGCCCCAGCTCCTACAATGAGCAGTTCTTC. It specifies CASSPLLAGGPSSYNEQFF.

This chain uses TRBV5-1 with TRBJ1-3; D might be TRBD1 (5 bases). This CDR3 comprises 15 residues. With 2 bases removed from V and 2 bases from J, the gap between germline ends came to 11 bases. CDR1 and CDR2 from the germline V gene are SGHRS and YFSETQ. The CDR3 region is CASSFDRSTGNTIYF. CDR3 nucleotides: TGCGCCAGCAGCTTTGACAGAAGTACTGGAAACACCATATATTTT.

V gene TRBV9 combines with J gene TRBJ2-2; D not certain. The CDR3 has 14 residues. Trimming pared 4 bases from V and 7 bases from J, leaving 14 bases between. The germline gives CDR1 SGDLS, CDR2 YYNGEE. CDR3 sequence: CASSLTRVGGELFF. The CDR3 nucleotides read TGTGCCAGCAGCCTAACCCGGGTGGGCGGGGAGCTGTTTTTT. The complete variable domain, with remaining parts taken from reference TRBV9 and TRBJ2-2, reads DSGVTQTPKHLITATGQRVTLRCSPRSGDLSVYWYQQSLDQGLQFLIQYYNGEERAKGNILERFSAQQFPDLHSELNLSSLELGDSALYFCASSLTRVGGELFFGEGSRLTVL.

About this clone itself: This same CDR3 is encoded by further DNA sequences in the sample. The J gene is TRBJ2-1, the V gene TRBV9; unclear D gene. Between the trimmed V and J ends, which lost 0 bases and 6 bases, there was a span of 10 bases. Germline assignment: CDR1 SGDLS and CDR2 YYNGEE. This CDR3 has 14 residues. DNA of the CDR3: TGTGCCAGCAGCGTAGTTTCCTCCGGCAATGAGCAGTTCTTC. Translated, it gives CASSVVSSGNEQFF.

A few counts support this clone. This CDR3 is CASSAGGITNEKLFF. The CDR3 DNA follows: TGTGCCAGCAGCGCTGGCGGGATTACTAATGAAAAACTGTTTTTT. The chain joins TRBV5-8 to TRBJ1-4; D unresolved. The germline CDR1 and CDR2 sequences are SGHTS and YDEGEE. V was cut by 4 bases and J by 2 bases, with 12 bases left in between. This CDR3 region has 15 residues.

The chain employs TRBV6-6 and TRBJ1-1; D perhaps matches TRBD1 (5 bases). The CDR3 spans 13 residues. V was clipped by 1 base and J by 8 bases, with 11 bases between them. Germline lookup yields CDR1 MNHNY and CDR2 SVGAGI (reference sequence). The CDR3 DNA is TGTGCCAGCAGTTACTATGGGGGGTCGGAAGCTTTCTTT. Residues: CASSYYGGSEAFF.

The chain carries TRBV5-1 and TRBJ2-1, with D unclear. The V gene's germline CDR1 is SGHRS and CDR2 YFSETQ. This CDR3 comprises 14 residues. V was trimmed by 6 bases and J by 0 bases, leaving 10 bases between them. CDR3 bases: TGCGCCAGCAAGCTGATCCCCTCCTACAATGAGCAGTTCTTC. This gives the protein CASKLIPSYNEQFF. Together with reference TRBV5-1 and TRBJ2-1, the CDR3 gives the full variable domain: KAGVTQTPRYLIKTRGQQVTLSCSPISGHRSVSWYQQTPGQGLQFLFEYFSETQRNKGNFPGRFSGRQFSNSRSEMNVSTLELGDSALYLCASKLIPSYNEQFFGPGTRLTVL.

The gene calls are TRBV27 and TRBJ2-5; unclear D gene. The J call may be incorrect, as the DNA end agrees better with TRBJ2-7. Germline loops: CDR1 MNHEY, CDR2 SMNVEV (reference sequence). There are 13 residues in the CDR3. The CDR3: CARLQVISNEQYF. Here the CDR3 DNA reads TGTGCCCGGCTTCAGGTGATTTCCAACGAGCAGTACTTC.

The chain employs TRBV7-2 and TRBJ2-7; TRBD1 is a possible D gene (6 bases). Looked up from germline, CDR1 is SGHTA and CDR2 is FQGNSA. This CDR3 region has 14 residues. The V end was cut by 5 bases, the J end by 1 base, with 12 bases between. The CDR3 spells CASSTGTKSYEQYF. Here the CDR3 DNA reads TGTGCCAGCAGCACCGGGACAAAGTCCTACGAGCAGTACTTC.

This chain links TRBV7-8 with TRBJ2-7; no clear D gene. This CDR3 comprises 12 residues. Germline V CDR1 and CDR2: SGHVS, FQNEAQ. V was pared by 5 bases and J by 2 bases, with 7 bases between. The CDR3 region is CASSPKPYEQYF. CDR3 DNA: TGTGCCAGCAGCCCAAAGCCCTACGAGCAGTACTTC.

The CDR3 coding sequence is TGTGCCAGCAGTGAATTACAGGATTATGGCTACACCTTC. Protein product: CASSELQDYGYTF. The chain employs TRBV25-1 and TRBJ1-2, with a weak D call TRBD1 (5 bases). CDR3 size: 13 residues. Per the germline V gene, CDR1 is MGHDK and CDR2 is SYGVNS. Between the trimmed V and J ends, which lost 1 base and 5 bases, there was a span of 8 bases.

On this clone: The junction departs from the called germline gene at one end, perhaps through a read error. V is TRBV11-2 and J is TRBJ2-1, with D hard to call. CDR3 length: 11 residues. CDR1 and CDR2 (germline): SGHAT, FQNNGV. The CDR3 here is CASSSNNEQFF. In DNA, the CDR3 is TGTGCCAGCAGCTCCAACAATGAGCAGTTCTTC.

The rearrangement joins TRBV18 to TRBJ1-2; 8 bases fit TRBD1. This CDR3 is 15 amino acids long. V was pared by 4 bases and J by 4 bases, with 8 bases of the junction left unmatched. The germline gives CDR1 KGHSH, CDR2 LQKENI. CDR3 loop: CASSLDRDRPYGYTF. CDR3 nucleotide sequence: TGTGCCAGCTCACTCGACCGGGACAGGCCCTATGGCTACACCTTC.

The sample holds a few counts of this clone. The V gene is TRBV7-2, the J gene TRBJ2-1; possibly TRBD1 for D (5 bases). The V end was cut by 4 bases, the J end by 0 bases, with 19 bases between. The CDR3 is 18 residues long. Germline CDR1 SGHTA, CDR2 FQGNSA. This CDR3 reads CASSSRVALPSSYNEQFF. The CDR3 coding sequence is TGTGCCAGCAGCTCCAGGGTCGCCCTACCATCCTCCTACAATGAGCAGTTCTTC.

The V and J genes are TRBV6-5 and TRBJ2-7, with 8 bases identical to TRBD1. The CDR3 loop spans 14 amino acids. Germline CDR1 reads MNHEY; CDR2 reads SVGAGI. Trimming took 6 bases from V and 7 from J; bases not matched to a gene: 11. CDR3 in amino acids: CASSHGQGTREQYF. In nucleotides, the CDR3 is TGTGCCAGCAGCCATGGACAGGGAACGAGGGAGCAGTACTTC.

The rearrangement uses TRBV6-1 and TRBJ2-3, with a tentative D call TRBD2 (5 bases). CDR1 is MNHNS and CDR2 is SASEGT in the germline V gene. V was cut by 4 bases and J by 5 bases, with 19 bases left in between. The CDR3 covers 16 residues. The CDR3 sequence: CASSVFTATSGDTQYF. The CDR3 bases are TGTGCCAGCAGTGTCTTCACCGCCACTAGTGGAGATACGCAGTATTTT.

The chain employs TRBV5-1 and TRBJ2-3, with D possibly being TRBD2 (6 bases). Germline V gives CDR1 SGHRS, CDR2 YFSETQ. The CDR3 totals 14 residues. Trimming took off 2 bases at V and 3 bases at J, with 10 bases between the two ends. The CDR3: CASSLTGSTDTQYF. The CDR3 DNA is TGCGCCAGCAGCTTAACCGGGAGTACAGATACGCAGTATTTT.

The chain recombines TRBV5-1 with TRBJ2-3; 10 bases agree with TRBD1. Germline values: CDR1 SGHRS, CDR2 YFSETQ. The CDR3 has 16 amino acids. The J segment lost 1 base and the V segment lost 4 bases, leaving 6 bases of the junction unmatched. CDR3: CASSPTGTGGTDTQYF. The CDR3 DNA is TGCGCCAGCAGCCCGACCGGGACAGGGGGCACAGATACGCAGTATTTT.

The V and J genes are TRBV30 and TRBJ1-4, with D possibly being TRBD1 (5 bases). The length of the CDR3 is 14 residues. CDR1 and CDR2 (germline): GTSNPN, SVGIG (reference sequence). V lost 3 bases to trimming and J lost 5 bases, with 13 bases between them. The CDR3 region is CAWSPGAANEKLFF. CDR3 DNA sequence: TGTGCCTGGAGCCCTGGGGCGGCGAATGAAAAACTGTTTTTT.

The chain carries TRBV2 and TRBJ2-6; 9 bases line up with TRBD1. The CDR3 runs 12 residues. With V trimmed by 10 bases and J by 9 bases, 4 bases remained unmatched. Germline loops: CDR1 SNHLY, CDR2 FYNNEI. DNA of the CDR3: TGTGCCACGACGGACAGGGGCAACGTCCTGACTTTC. This sequence encodes CATTDRGNVLTF.

Here the CDR3 reads CASSYIQAGRNTEAFF. CDR3 bases: TGTGCCAGCAGTTACATACAGGCCGGGAGGAACACTGAAGCTTTCTTT. The genes are TRBV6-5 and TRBJ1-1, with D possibly being TRBD1 (5 bases). The CDR3 length is 16 residues. V lost 2 bases, J lost 1 base, and 14 bases lay in between. CDR1 and CDR2 (germline): MNHEY, SVGAGI.

This chain links TRBV19 with TRBJ2-7; the D gene is possibly TRBD2 (5 bases). Deletions cut 2 bases from V and 3 bases from J, with 11 bases between. This CDR3 is built from 14 residues. CDR1 and CDR2 from the germline V gene are LNHDA and SQIVND (reference sequence). The CDR3, as DNA: TGTGCCAGTAGTATAAGAGGGCCGGTCTACGAGCAGTACTTC. Encoded protein: CASSIRGPVYEQYF. The full variable domain, completed using reference TRBV19 and TRBJ2-7, is DGGITQSPKYLFRKEGQNVTLSCEQNLNHDAMYWYRQDPGQGLRLIYYSQIVNDFQKGDIAEGYSVSREKKESFPLTVTSAQKNPTAFYLCASSIRGPVYEQYFGPGTRLTVT.

This clone was seen more than once but under ten times. The chain uses TRBV2 and TRBJ1-1, with a weak D call TRBD1 (6 bases). This CDR3 is built from 13 residues. Deletions cut 9 bases from V and 3 bases from J, with 14 bases between. The germline CDR1 and CDR2 sequences are SNHLY and FYNNEI. The CDR3 DNA reads TGTGCCAGTGTGAGACAGGTGGACACTGAAGCTTTCTTT. The encoded protein is CASVRQVDTEAFF.

The table lists this clone with a few counts. The chain couples TRBV11-3 to TRBJ2-3; 8 nucleotides agree with TRBD2. Per the germline V gene, CDR1 is SGHNT and CDR2 is YENEEA. Trimming at V came to 5 bases and at J to 5 bases, leaving 6 bases not matched to a gene. This CDR3 is built from 14 residues. The CDR3, as DNA: TGTGCCAGCAGCAACGGGAGGGCGGGAGATACGCAGTATTTT. Protein sequence: CASSNGRAGDTQYF.